A selection of T cell receptor beta chains follows, all from one sample in a study of T cell repertoires in cytomegalovirus infection. One entry per CDR3 protein results from TCRdb running MiXCR on the reads. The sample includes 150,000 to 200,000 distinct CDR3 sequences, less than 9.5% of them seen just once. Sequenced input: PBMCs. Receptor source: a human donor in good health (CMV status not recorded). Some clones in this sample may be carry-over from other donors' samples. Both conserved end residues are part of each CDR3. D genes are given only for firm matches. Rows give clone size only sometimes, using once, few, many, or a class for an expanded clone.

CDR3 length,clone size,J gene,D gene,V gene,CDR3 protein,CDR3 DNA
13,many,TRBJ2-1,.,TRBV5-5,CASSLWSYNEQFF,TGTGCCAGCAGTCTTTGGTCCTACAATGAGCAGTTCTTC
17,many,TRBJ2-7,TRBD2,TRBV7-3,CASRKTGLADHSYEQYF,TGTGCCAGCAGAAAGACGGGACTAGCGGACCACTCCTACGAGCAGTACTTC
15,.,TRBJ1-2,.,TRBV6-5,CASSYSIDSIYGYTF,TGTGCCAGCAGTTACTCGATCGATTCCATCTATGGCTACACCTTC
15,few,TRBJ2-7,.,TRBV28,CASRPTGSTSYEQYF,TGTGCCAGCAGACCAACAGGGAGTACCTCCTACGAGCAGTACTTC
14,many,TRBJ2-1,.,TRBV7-2,CASSFSDWNNEQFF,TGTGCCAGCAGCTTTTCGGACTGGAACAATGAGCAGTTCTTC
16,few,TRBJ2-5,.,TRBV6-2/TRBV6-3,CASSYSGRGFQETQYF,TGTGCCAGCAGTTACAGTGGCAGGGGCTTCCAAGAGACCCAGTACTTC
13,many,TRBJ2-2,TRBD2,TRBV12-3/TRBV12-4,CASTLTSYGELFF,TGTGCCAGCACCCTGACTAGCTACGGGGAGCTGTTTTTT
15,many,TRBJ2-3,.,TRBV12-3/TRBV12-4,CASRPRSGATDTQYF,TGTGCCAGCAGGCCGAGATCGGGCGCGACAGATACGCAGTATTTT
16,.,TRBJ1-2,.,TRBV10-3,CAISEDGAARSYGYTF,TGTGCCATCAGTGAGGATGGGGCAGCCAGAAGCTATGGCTACACCTTC
13,many,TRBJ1-1,.,TRBV7-9,CASSLIGEAEAFF,TGTGCCAGCAGCTTAATTGGGGAGGCTGAAGCTTTCTTT